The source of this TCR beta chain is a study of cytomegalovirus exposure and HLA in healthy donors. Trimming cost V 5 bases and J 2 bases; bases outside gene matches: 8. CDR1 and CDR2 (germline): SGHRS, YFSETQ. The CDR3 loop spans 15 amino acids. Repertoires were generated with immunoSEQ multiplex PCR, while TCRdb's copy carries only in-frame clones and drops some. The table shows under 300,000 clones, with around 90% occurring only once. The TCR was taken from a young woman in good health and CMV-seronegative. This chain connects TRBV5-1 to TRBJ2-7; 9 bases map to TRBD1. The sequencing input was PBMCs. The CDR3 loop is CASRESGQGTYEQYF. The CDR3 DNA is TGCGCCAGCAGGGAGTCGGGACAGGGAACCTACGAGCAGTACTTC.